The next 22 T cell receptor beta chains were all read from a single sample in a study of siplizumab effects on memory and regulatory T cells. Repertoires were generated with immunoSEQ multiplex PCR, while TCRdb's copy carries only in-frame clones and drops some. The table lists about 87,000 clones, 80% to 90% of them singletons, with more than 14% in the top ten. The sequencing input was CD4+ T cells sorted from blood. Every receptor here comes from a human donor in good health.

The chain carries TRBV7-9 and TRBJ1-1; weak D call: TRBD1 (5 bases). Germline assignment: CDR1 SEHNR and CDR2 FQNEAQ (reference sequence). The CDR3 extends over 18 amino acids. Deletions cut 5 bases from V and 1 base from J, with 23 bases between. In DNA, the CDR3 is TGTGCCAGCAGCCCAATTTGGGGCCCGCAGGCGCCGAACACTGAAGCTTTCTTT. The encoded protein is CASSPIWGPQAPNTEAFF.

The chain couples TRBV5-1 to TRBJ1-1; a weak D match, TRBD1 (5 bases). The germline gives CDR1 SGHRS, CDR2 YFSETQ. Trimming left V 6 bases short and J 1 base short, with 13 bases between. The CDR3 contains 14 residues. CDR3 nucleotide sequence: TGCGCCAGCACCCGCGGGGGAAGGAACACTGAAGCTTTCTTT. Amino acid sequence: CASTRGGRNTEAFF.

The chain carries TRBV7-2 and TRBJ1-1; 7 nucleotides agree with TRBD1. Trimming removed 6 bases from V and 5 bases from J; junction bases left unmatched: 9. Germline CDR1 is SGHTA and CDR2 is FQGNSA. CDR3 length: 14 residues. The CDR3 nucleotides read TGTGCCAGCAGGAGGGGGCGCGAGAGAACTGAAGCTTTCTTT. This translates into CASRRGRERTEAFF. Based on the CDR3 plus reference TRBV7-2 and TRBJ1-1, the full variable domain is GAGVSQSPSNKVTEKGKDVELRCDPISGHTALYWYRQSLGQGLEFLIYFQGNSAPDKSGLPSDRFSAERTGGSVSTLTIQRTQQEDSAVYLCASRRGRERTEAFFGQGTRLTVV.

The chain combines TRBV6-6 with TRBJ2-1, with 8 positions matching TRBD2. This CDR3 has 14 amino acids. V lost 7 bases to trimming and J lost 5 bases; unmatched junction nucleotides: 7. Per the germline V gene, CDR1 is MNHNY and CDR2 is SVGAGI (reference sequence). Here the CDR3 DNA reads TGTGCCAGCATGGCTAGCGGGCTTCACAATGAGCAGTTCTTC. This gives the protein CASMASGLHNEQFF.

Concerning this clone itself: The junction and the germline gene differ at one end; a read error may be behind it. V usage is TRBV9 and J usage is TRBJ2-1; TRBD1 aligns across 11 bases. CDR3 length equals 16 residues. Germline CDR1 and CDR2: SGDLS and YYNGEE. For the CDR3, the DNA is TGTGCCCGCAGCGGCCGGGGGGACAGGGGGGGCAATGAGCAGTTCTTC. The encoded protein is CARSGRGDRGGNEQFF. Based on the CDR3 plus reference TRBV9 and TRBJ2-1, the full variable domain is DSGVTQTPKHLITATGQRVTLRCSPRSGDLSVYWYQQSLDQGLQFLIQYYNGEERAKGNILERFSAQQFPDLHSELNLSSLELGDSALYFCARSGRGDRGGNEQFFGPGTRLTVL.

The chain has TRBV28 and TRBJ1-5; TRBD1 might be the D (5 bases). Germline V lookup: CDR1 MDHEN, CDR2 SYDVKM. V was trimmed by 6 bases and J by 3 bases, leaving 15 bases between them. This CDR3 region has 15 residues. The CDR3 DNA reads TGTGCCAGCAGCTACCAAGGGGAAGCCAATCAGCCCCAGCATTTT. Translated: CASSYQGEANQPQHF. The full variable domain, with the rest looked up from reference TRBV28 and TRBJ1-5, is DVKVTQSSRYLVKRTGEKVFLECVQDMDHENMFWYRQDPGLGLRLIYFSYDVKMKEKGDIPEGYSVSREKKERFSLILESASTNQTSMYLCASSYQGEANQPQHFGDGTRLSIL.

V gene TRBV29-1 combines with J gene TRBJ2-1; 9 positions agree with TRBD2. The germline CDR1 and CDR2 sequences are SQVTM and ANQGSEA. V trimming: 1 base; J trimming: 6 bases; junction bases outside the gene matches: 4. This CDR3 is built from 14 residues. CDR3 residues: CSVEVAGVRNEQFF. Written as DNA, the CDR3 is TGCAGCGTTGAAGTAGCGGGAGTCCGCAATGAGCAGTTCTTC.

The J gene is TRBJ2-3, the V gene TRBV7-2; 15 bases line up with TRBD2. V dropped 4 bases and J dropped 10; count of bases not matched to a gene: 6. There are 15 residues in the CDR3. Germline CDR1 reads SGHTA; CDR2 reads FQGNSA. The CDR3 sequence is CASSSRTSGREAQYF. The CDR3 nucleotides read TGTGCCAGCAGCTCCAGGACTAGCGGGAGGGAGGCGCAGTATTTT.

The CDR3 is CASSGDLGHTQYF. For the CDR3, the DNA is TGTGCCAGCAGTGGAGATTTGGGGCATACGCAGTATTTT. The chain combines TRBV6-4 with TRBJ2-3, with D possibly being TRBD1 (5 bases). Germline V gene data show CDR1 as MRHNA and CDR2 as SNTAGT. V gave up 4 bases and J gave up 7 bases, with 12 bases separating them. The CDR3 runs 13 residues.

V is TRBV4-2 and J is TRBJ2-1; 11 nucleotides align to TRBD1. Germline values: CDR1 LGHNA, CDR2 YNFKEQ. V lost 4 bases to trimming and J lost 3 bases; unmatched junction nucleotides: 2. This CDR3 comprises 15 residues. Here the CDR3 DNA reads TGTGCCAGCAGCCTGGGACAGGGGGTCTACAATGAGCAGTTCTTC. It translates to CASSLGQGVYNEQFF.

The chain recombines TRBV19 with TRBJ2-7; TRBD2 matches 12 bases. The V gene end was trimmed by 2 bases and the J gene end by 6 bases; junction bases not matched to a gene: 5. Germline values: CDR1 LNHDA, CDR2 SQIVND (reference sequence). The CDR3 consists of 15 residues. The CDR3 nucleotides read TGTGCCAGTAGTATAATGCCTAGCGGGAGGGGCGAGCAGTACTTC. Protein: CASSIMPSGRGEQYF.

The count of this clone is one. The chain carries TRBV6-1 and TRBJ1-1; D is uncertain. CDR3 length: 15 amino acids. V was shortened by 5 bases and J by 1 base, with 14 bases between the two germline ends. Per the germline V gene, CDR1 is MNHNS and CDR2 is SASEGT. The CDR3 sequence is CASSLYSMANTEAFF. CDR3 sequence (DNA): TGTGCCAGCAGTCTTTACAGTATGGCGAACACTGAAGCTTTCTTT.

The chain uses TRBV10-3 and TRBJ1-1; 8 bases match TRBD1. Per the germline V gene, CDR1 is ENHRY and CDR2 is SYGVKD. The CDR3 sequence is 15 residues long. V dropped 4 bases and J dropped 5; count of bases not matched to a gene: 9. The CDR3 spells CAISAFTGGETEAFF. CDR3 in DNA: TGTGCCATCAGTGCGTTTACAGGGGGAGAGACTGAAGCTTTCTTT.

The chain recombines TRBV6-1 with TRBJ2-4; 9 bases match TRBD1. The V gene end was trimmed by 6 bases and the J gene end by 8 bases; junction bases not matched to a gene: 8. The CDR3 length is 14 residues. Looked up from germline, CDR1 is MNHNS and CDR2 is SASEGT. CDR3 in amino acids: CASREPGQGYIQYF. The DNA of the CDR3 is TGTGCCAGCAGGGAACCGGGACAGGGTTACATTCAGTACTTC.

With regard to this clone: An end of the junction does not agree with germline; a read error may underlie this. The chain is built from TRBV7-7 and TRBJ2-1; no reliable D call. Germline CDR1 is SSHAT and CDR2 is FNYEAQ (reference sequence). The CDR3 is 14 amino acids. DNA of the CDR3: TGTGCTAGCAGCTTAGCCCCAAAGGTCAATGAGCAGTTCTTC. It is translated as CASSLAPKVNEQFF.

This clone turned up a few times. The V call is TRBV7-3, the J call TRBJ2-1; 7 nucleotides align to TRBD2. The CDR3 length is 14 residues. The V segment lost 3 bases and the J segment 5 bases; nucleotides outside the gene matches: 4. CDR1 is SGHTA, CDR2 FQGTGA, per germline. The CDR3 protein is CASSFAGANNEQFF. CDR3 sequence (DNA): TGTGCCAGCAGCTTTGCGGGAGCTAACAATGAGCAGTTCTTC.

The J gene is TRBJ2-7, the V gene TRBV28; TRBD2 agrees at 12 bases. Looked up from germline, CDR1 is MDHEN and CDR2 is SYDVKM. CDR3 size: 15 residues. V was pared by 6 bases and J by 1 base, with 4 bases of the junction left unmatched. CDR3 region: CASSPLAGGSYEQYF. Written as DNA, the CDR3 is TGTGCCAGCAGCCCACTAGCGGGAGGTTCCTACGAGCAGTACTTC.

The gene calls are TRBV5-1 and TRBJ2-1; 10 bases fit TRBD2. The CDR3 is made up of 15 amino acids. The germline V gene encodes CDR1 SGHRS and CDR2 YFSETQ. With V trimmed by 4 bases and J by 5 bases, 6 bases remained unmatched. CDR3 in amino acids: CASSLLAGNHNEQFF. The CDR3 DNA is TGCGCCAGCAGCCTACTAGCGGGAAACCACAATGAGCAGTTCTTC.

The CDR3 nucleotides read TGTGCCAGCTCATCAAAGGGAACAGGGGAGACCCAGTACTTC. It yields the protein CASSSKGTGETQYF. The chain carries TRBV18 and TRBJ2-5; possible D gene TRBD1, 6 bases. The V gene lost 5 bases and the J gene lost 5 bases, with 15 bases spanning the gap. From germline, CDR1 is KGHSH and CDR2 LQKENI. There are 14 residues in the CDR3. The full variable domain, completed using reference TRBV18 and TRBJ2-5, is NAGVMQNPRHLVRRRGQEARLRCSPMKGHSHVYWYRQLPEEGLKFMVYLQKENIIDESGMPKERFSAEFPKEGPSILRIQQVVRGDSAAYFCASSSKGTGETQYFGPGTRLLVL.

This rearrangement joins TRBV5-1 to TRBJ2-1, with 12 bases lining up with TRBD2. Trimming removed 4 bases from V and 3 bases from J; junction bases left unmatched: 2. CDR3 length equals 15 residues. The V gene's germline CDR1 is SGHRS and CDR2 YFSETQ. The CDR3 reads CASSRLAGVYNEQFF. The CDR3, as DNA: TGCGCCAGCAGCCGACTAGCGGGAGTCTACAATGAGCAGTTCTTC.

The genes are TRBV12-5 and TRBJ2-2; the D gene is possibly TRBD1 (7 bases). The CDR3 is 17 amino acids. V lost 3 bases and J 5 bases, leaving 19 bases between the germline ends. From germline, CDR1 is LGHNT and CDR2 FRNRAP. The CDR3 bases are TGTGCTAGTGGTTTTGTTGGACAGGTTGGAGGGACCGGGGAGCTGTTTTTT. Translating it yields CASGFVGQVGGTGELFF.

The chain links TRBV4-3 to TRBJ2-1; TRBD2 aligns across 10 bases. Per germline, CDR1 LGHNA and CDR2 YSLEER. The CDR3 sequence is 18 residues long. J gave up 7 bases and V 0 bases, and 12 bases lay outside the gene matches. The CDR3 is CASSQDHLGAGGRNEQFF. CDR3 DNA: TGCGCCAGCAGCCAAGATCATCTGGGAGCGGGAGGGCGGAATGAGCAGTTCTTC.